This T cell receptor beta chain originates from a study of blood T cell repertoires in COVID-19. Looking at the study overall: Samples representing acute and convalescent COVID-19 were sourced from the United States, Italy and Spain. Sources were T cells, B-cell-depleted T cells, or PBMCs; the material itself was cDNA or gDNA.

Study processing details: Reference gene primer amplification gave estimated nucleated cell counts. The table came from immunoSEQ multiplex PCR; TCRdb's copy has only in-frame clones and leaves some out. Clonal size and the V and J genes are those of that table, whereas D and trimming came from the DNA. The profile shows about 130,000 clones, less than 90% of them singletons. This CDR3 comprises 16 residues. The germline CDR1 and CDR2 sequences are MNHNY and SVGAGI (reference sequence). V lost 0 bases to trimming and J lost 1 base, with 12 bases between them. The J gene is TRBJ1-1, the V gene TRBV6-6, with D possibly being TRBD1 (5 bases). The clonotype was recovered from an elderly woman with acute or convalescent COVID-19. Sequenced sample: peripheral blood. In DNA, the CDR3 is TGTGCCAGCAGTTACTCGAGGTCGGGGGGGAACACTGAAGCTTTCTTT. Translating gives CASSYSRSGGNTEAFF.